Listed below are T cell receptor beta chains from one sample, sequenced in a study of breast tumors, draining lymph nodes, adjacent tissues. In TCRdb, the multiplex PCR reads were re-called with MiXCR into one record per CDR3 protein. The sample includes about 130,000 distinct CDR3 sequences, around 21% of them seen just once. The specimen was axillary lymph node tissue. Receptors were obtained from a female donor with breast cancer. Some clones in this sample may be carry-over from other donors' samples. Each CDR3 is given with its conserved first and last residue. D genes are given only for firm matches. Size is omitted from some rows. Given values are once, few, many or a class for expanded clones.

abundance | j_gene | v_gene | d_gene | CDR3aa | CDR3nt
. | TRBJ2-4 | TRBV6-1 | . | CASSEQWGRTGNIQYF | TGTGCCAGCAGTGAACAATGGGGGCGTACGGGAAACATTCAGTACTTC
many | TRBJ1-6 | TRBV19 | TRBD1 | CASSLSTGINSPLHF | TGTGCCAGTAGCCTTTCGACAGGGATTAATTCACCCCTCCACTTT
many | TRBJ2-3 | TRBV9 | . | CASSVGGTITDTQYF | TGTGCCAGCAGCGTAGGGGGGACCATCACAGATACGCAGTATTTT
many | TRBJ1-4 | TRBV24-1 | TRBD1 | CATSDSDREHEKLFF | TGTGCCACCAGTGACTCCGACAGGGAGCATGAAAAACTGTTTTTT
many | TRBJ2-3 | TRBV7-2 | TRBD2 | CASSLDPPTSGRTQDTQYF | TGTGCCAGCAGCTTAGATCCCCCTACTAGCGGGCGGACCCAAGATACGCAGTATTTT
many | TRBJ2-1 | TRBV20-1 | TRBD2 | CSATPLGVTGGPYNEQFF | TGCAGTGCAACACCTTTGGGGGTTACGGGAGGGCCCTACAATGAGCAGTTCTTC
many | TRBJ2-1 | TRBV10-3 | . | CAISDRTINSYNEQFF | TGTGCCATCAGTGACCGGACTATCAACTCCTACAATGAGCAGTTCTTC
many | TRBJ2-1 | TRBV7-3 | . | CASSLGSVSYNEQFF | TGTGCCAGCAGCTTGGGGTCGGTCTCCTACAATGAGCAGTTCTTC
. | TRBJ2-7 | TRBV4-1 | . | CASSQGVWTGAYEQYF | TGCGCCAGCAGCCAAGGGGTTTGGACCGGCGCCTACGAGCAGTACTTC
. | TRBJ1-2 | TRBV28 | . | CASNQGTLFGYTF | TGTGCCAGCAACCAGGGGACCTTGTTTGGCTACACCTTC
many | TRBJ2-3 | TRBV27 | TRBD2 | CASRGLAGDTQYF | TGTGCCAGCAGGGGACTAGCGGGAGATACGCAGTATTTT